The 13 T cell receptor beta chains presented below share a single source sample, sequenced in a study of cytomegalovirus exposure and HLA in healthy donors. The PCR had 60 Vbeta and 13 Jbeta primers. Only in-frame clones appear in the TCRdb table, and some are missing; sequencing was by immunoSEQ multiplex PCR. The data show roughly 100,000 clones, about three quarters seen once. Sequenced: PBMCs. The receptors come from a male donor in good health and CMV-seronegative.

The chain has TRBV7-8 and TRBJ2-1, with TRBD1 matching over 11 bases. Germline lookup yields CDR1 SGHVS and CDR2 FQNEAQ. The trim removed 0 bases at V and 1 base at J, leaving 2 bases unmatched. The CDR3 runs to 17 residues. The CDR3 loop reads CASSLAGDRGSYNEQFF. The CDR3 coding sequence is TGTGCCAGCAGCTTAGCGGGGGACAGGGGGTCCTACAATGAGCAGTTCTTC.

The chain has TRBV4-2 and TRBJ2-3, with 11 bases matching TRBD2. V shed 4 bases and J 2 bases; nucleotides not matched to a gene: 8. The length of the CDR3 is 17 residues. The germline V gene encodes CDR1 LGHNA and CDR2 YNFKEQ. CDR3: CASSPTGTSGYTDTQYF. The CDR3 DNA follows: TGTGCCAGCAGCCCGACAGGGACTAGCGGATACACAGATACGCAGTATTTT.

The rearrangement joins TRBV5-1 to TRBJ2-1; 7 bases are shared with TRBD2. The CDR3 is 14 residues long. V shed 0 bases, J shed 4 bases, and the junction held 1 base outside the gene matches. Germline CDR1 is SGHRS and CDR2 is YFSETQ. The CDR3 sequence is CASSLGGGYNEQFF. The CDR3 nucleotides read TGCGCCAGCAGCTTGGGGGGGGGATACAATGAGCAGTTCTTC.

This clone turned up a few times. The genes are TRBV6-6 and TRBJ1-1; no clear D gene. The ends were cut back, 6 bases at V and 3 bases at J, with 14 bases in the middle. CDR3 length equals 14 residues. The germline V gene encodes CDR1 MNHNY and CDR2 SVGAGI (reference sequence). The CDR3, as DNA: TGTGCCAGCAGGCGCCATGAAATGGACACTGAAGCTTTCTTT. The encoded protein is CASRRHEMDTEAFF.

This rearrangement joins TRBV9 to TRBJ2-7; 8 bases are shared with TRBD1. From germline, CDR1 is SGDLS and CDR2 YYNGEE. This CDR3 is built from 15 residues. V shed 1 base and J 4 bases; nucleotides not matched to a gene: 7. The CDR3 DNA follows: TGTGCCAGCAGCGTATTCCCCGACAGGGGATACGAGCAGTACTTC. As protein: CASSVFPDRGYEQYF.

This clone was detected ten times or more. This rearrangement joins TRBV28 to TRBJ1-5; 7 nucleotides match TRBD1. CDR3 size: 15 residues. Germline-derived CDR1 and CDR2 are MDHEN and SYDVKM. The V and J ends lost 6 bases and 1 base, in that order; junction bases with no gene match: 6. This CDR3 is CASRETGPSNQPQHF. CDR3 DNA: TGTGCCAGCAGGGAGACAGGGCCCAGCAATCAGCCCCAGCATTTT. The whole variable domain, remainder taken from reference TRBV28 and TRBJ1-5, is DVKVTQSSRYLVKRTGEKVFLECVQDMDHENMFWYRQDPGLGLRLIYFSYDVKMKEKGDIPEGYSVSREKKERFSLILESASTNQTSMYLCASRETGPSNQPQHFGDGTRLSIL.

The rearrangement uses TRBV6-6 and TRBJ2-5, with D possibly being TRBD1 (6 bases). The germline gives CDR1 MNHNY, CDR2 SVGAGI (reference sequence). There are 14 residues in the CDR3. The V end was cut by 3 bases, the J end by 5 bases, with 13 bases between. The CDR3 DNA reads as TGTGCCAGCAGTTATAGGGACATCGGGGAGACCCAGTACTTC. It is translated as CASSYRDIGETQYF.

The gene calls are TRBV28 and TRBJ2-1; 9 nucleotides match TRBD2. Germline trimming cut 4 bases from V and 4 bases from J; bases unmatched to any gene: 8. This CDR3 spans 16 amino acids. Germline V gene sequence: CDR1 MDHEN, CDR2 SYDVKM. CDR3 coding DNA: TGTGCCAGCAGTTCCTTAGCGGGAGTAAATTACAATGAGCAGTTCTTC. Encoded protein: CASSSLAGVNYNEQFF.

The chain has TRBV9 and TRBJ1-6; tentatively, D is TRBD1 (5 bases). Germline values: CDR1 SGDLS, CDR2 YYNGEE. The CDR3 is 13 residues long. V was cut by 6 bases and J by 9 bases, with 13 bases left in between. The DNA of the CDR3 is TGTGCCAGCACCCTTACGGGGGTTTCACCCCTCCACTTT. This encodes CASTLTGVSPLHF.

This clone was seen only a few times. This rearrangement joins TRBV28 to TRBJ1-1, with 7 bases lining up with TRBD1. The CDR3 extends over 15 amino acids. CDR1 is MDHEN, CDR2 SYDVKM, per germline. The V and J ends lost 6 bases and 1 base, in that order; junction bases with no gene match: 8. The CDR3 sequence: CASSPGGRGNTEAFF. The CDR3 DNA sequence: TGTGCCAGCAGCCCAGGGGGGAGAGGGAACACTGAAGCTTTCTTT.

The chain employs TRBV28 and TRBJ2-7, with D maybe TRBD2 (5 bases). The V gene lost 3 bases and the J gene lost 4 bases, with 19 bases spanning the gap. This CDR3 spans 16 amino acids. The germline V gene encodes CDR1 MDHEN and CDR2 SYDVKM. The CDR3 region is CASSFPGKVDPYEQYF. CDR3 DNA sequence: TGTGCCAGCAGTTTTCCCGGGAAGGTCGACCCTTACGAGCAGTACTTC.

This chain links TRBV27 with TRBJ2-7, with D perhaps TRBD2 (6 bases). The CDR3 runs 13 residues. V lost 3 bases to trimming and J lost 5 bases, with 11 bases between them. The germline V gene has CDR1 MNHEY and CDR2 SMNVEV (reference sequence). CDR3 in DNA: TGTGCCAGCAGTTTTTTCGGGGGAAACGAGCAGTACTTC. Its translation: CASSFFGGNEQYF.

The chain recombines TRBV6-1 with TRBJ1-1; TRBD1 matches 8 bases. The ends lost 5 bases at V and 7 bases at J; junction bases unmatched: 12. The germline V gene has CDR1 MNHNS and CDR2 SASEGT. The CDR3 covers 15 residues. CDR3 in amino acids: CASSTKNSGGGEAFF. Here the CDR3 DNA reads TGTGCCAGCAGTACAAAAAATTCAGGGGGCGGTGAAGCTTTCTTT.